These T cell receptor beta chains were read from a single sample in a study of blood T cell repertoires in COVID-19. Clones were sequenced by immunoSEQ multiplex PCR, and TCRdb holds only the in-frame ones, with some missing. The sample yields hundreds of thousands of clones, around 88% seen once. The sequencing sample was made of PBMCs or T cells enriched from blood (not recorded which). Source of these receptors: a woman under 40 who had recovered from COVID-19. Each CDR3 is given with its conserved first and last residue. D genes are given only for firm matches. Rows may omit the clone size; those that give it use once, few, many or a size class.

D,length,J,V,size,DNA,CDR3
NA,13,TRBJ2-7,TRBV10-3,NA,TGTGCCATCAGGACAGGGGAGGGCAACGAGCAGTACTTC,CAIRTGEGNEQYF
NA,15,TRBJ2-3,TRBV15,many,TGTGCCACCAGCAGAGATTACTCTAGCACAGATACGCAGTATTTT,CATSRDYSSTDTQYF
TRBD1,15,TRBJ2-7,TRBV3-1/TRBV3-2,NA,TGTGCCAGCAGTTGGCCGGGACAGGGGTACTACGAGCAGTACTTC,CASSWPGQGYYEQYF
TRBD2,14,TRBJ2-5,TRBV5-5,NA,TGTGCCAGCAGCTTGGCGGGAGGGCAAGAGACCCAGTACTTC,CASSLAGGQETQYF
TRBD1,17,TRBJ1-3,TRBV5-1,NA,TGCGCCAGCAGCCTAAGCCCCAACAGGGGGCAAGGAAACACCATATATTTT,CASSLSPNRGQGNTIYF
NA,14,TRBJ1-5,TRBV3-1/TRBV3-2,once,TGTGCCAGCAGCCAAGTGGGCTCTAATCAGCCCCAGCATTTT,CASSQVGSNQPQHF
TRBD1,15,TRBJ1-5,TRBV19,NA,TGTGCCAGTAGTTTCCAGGGGGCCCTCAATCAGCCCCAGCATTTT,CASSFQGALNQPQHF
NA,18,TRBJ2-3,TRBV25-1,NA,TGTGCCAGCAGGGAGGTTTCGTTTGGGTCGGGAGACACAGATACGCAGTATTTT,CASREVSFGSGDTDTQYF
NA,15,TRBJ1-1,TRBV18,NA,TGTGCCAGCTCACCACCCAGTTTCATGAACACTGAAGCTTTCTTT,CASSPPSFMNTEAFF
TRBD2,17,TRBJ2-3,TRBV5-4,NA,TGTGCCAGCAGCCCCCAGACTAGCGGGAAGAGTGGGGGAACGCAGTATTTT,CASSPQTSGKSGGTQYF
TRBD1,14,TRBJ1-2,TRBV10-3,once,TGTGCCATCAGTGCCTACCCCGGGACAGATGGCTACACCTTC,CAISAYPGTDGYTF
NA,15,TRBJ2-3,TRBV7-3,NA,TGTGCCAGCAGCCCTTGGGGTGGACATACAGATACGCAGTATTTT,CASSPWGGHTDTQYF
NA,14,TRBJ2-6,TRBV28,NA,TGTGCTAGTCGTACAGTAGCTGGGGCCAACGTCCTGACTTTC,CASRTVAGANVLTF
TRBD1,15,TRBJ1-5,TRBV7-2,many,TGTGCCAGCAGCTTGGGCGGGACAGGGAGTCAGCCCCAGCATTTT,CASSLGGTGSQPQHF
NA,13,TRBJ2-3,TRBV29-1,NA,TGCAGCGTCTCCTTGACAGGCACAGATACGCAGTATTTT,CSVSLTGTDTQYF
NA,13,TRBJ2-3,TRBV30,NA,TGTGCCTCAGCAGCGGCGAACACAGATACGCAGTATTTT,CASAAANTDTQYF
TRBD2,17,TRBJ2-7,TRBV19,NA,TGTGCCAGTAGTGCCCGACGGGGACTAGATCCCTCCTACGAGCAGTACTTC,CASSARRGLDPSYEQYF
TRBD1,14,TRBJ2-1,TRBV2,NA,TGTGCCAGCATGGACAGGGGCTTGGGCAATGAGCAGTTCTTC,CASMDRGLGNEQFF
NA,17,TRBJ1-3,TRBV14,once,TGTGCCAGCAGCAAACAGCGGGAGCCTATCTCTGGAAACACCATATATTTT,CASSKQREPISGNTIYF
NA,17,TRBJ2-1,TRBV7-9,NA,TGTGCCAGCAGCTCCCAACCCGATAGTAGCTCCTACAATGAGCAGTTCTTC,CASSSQPDSSSYNEQFF
TRBD2,15,TRBJ2-7,TRBV5-1,NA,TGCGCCAGCAGCTTGGAACTAGCGGGAGTAGTCGAGCAGTACTTC,CASSLELAGVVEQYF
NA,12,TRBJ1-2,TRBV28,NA,TGTGCCAGCAGAACAGGGAGGGATGGCTACACCTTC,CASRTGRDGYTF
NA,15,TRBJ1-5,TRBV28,NA,TGTGCCAGCAGTTTTGGGAGGAAAGGGAATCAGCCCCAGCATTTT,CASSFGRKGNQPQHF
TRBD2,17,TRBJ2-5,TRBV24-1,NA,TGTGCCACCAGTGATCCGTCTAGCGGGAGTAGGGGAGAGACCCAGTACTTC,CATSDPSSGSRGETQYF
TRBD1,14,TRBJ1-2,TRBV6-5,NA,TGTGCCAGCTTCGGACAGGGAGCTAACTATGGCTACACCTTC,CASFGQGANYGYTF
NA,14,TRBJ2-1,TRBV29-1,NA,TGCAGCGTTTTTGTCAGGGGATCTGGGGGTGAGCAGTTCTTC,CSVFVRGSGGEQFF
TRBD1,14,TRBJ1-1,TRBV28,NA,TGTGCCAGCAGTTTATTGGCAGGGGGCACTGAAGCTTTCTTT,CASSLLAGGTEAFF
NA,14,TRBJ2-7,TRBV15,NA,TGTGCCACCAGCATCCGAGGGACTGCGAGAGAGCAGTACTTC,CATSIRGTAREQYF
NA,14,TRBJ1-2,TRBV19,NA,TGTGCCAGCTCCCCAACAGGGCCGAGCTATGGCTACACCTTC,CASSPTGPSYGYTF
TRBD1,15,TRBJ1-1,TRBV5-1,once,TGCGCCAGCAGCGGGGGACAGGGGGCGGAAACTGAAGCTTTCTTT,CASSGGQGAETEAFF
NA,14,TRBJ1-1,TRBV4-2,NA,TGTGCCAGCAGCCAAGCGCCCGGTGGCACTGAAGCTTTCTTT,CASSQAPGGTEAFF
NA,16,TRBJ2-7,TRBV4-3,NA,TGCGCCAGCAGCCAAGAAAGGGGCCTAACAGTCTACGAGCAGTACTTC,CASSQERGLTVYEQYF
TRBD1,16,TRBJ1-2,TRBV2,NA,TGTGCCAGCAGCCTCTGGGACAGCGCGACTTCGATAGGCTACACCTTC,CASSLWDSATSIGYTF
TRBD1,15,TRBJ2-7,TRBV5-5,NA,TGTGCCAGCAGCTTGGGGCCAGGGGGCGTATACGAGCAGTACTTC,CASSLGPGGVYEQYF
NA,16,TRBJ2-5,TRBV5-4,NA,TGTGCCAGCAGCTTGGCCATGGGGGGGCCCCAAGAGACCCAGTACTTC,CASSLAMGGPQETQYF
TRBD1,14,TRBJ2-7,TRBV9,NA,TGTGCCAGCAGCCTAGGACAGGCCGCCTACGAGCAGTACTTC,CASSLGQAAYEQYF
NA,17,TRBJ2-1,TRBV27,NA,TGTGCCAGCAGTTTTACGTCCGGGACTCGAACTTACAATGAGCAGTTCTTC,CASSFTSGTRTYNEQFF
NA,15,TRBJ2-4,TRBV28,NA,TGTGCCAGCAGTTTTGAGTTTTGGGCCAAAAACATTCAGTACTTC,CASSFEFWAKNIQYF
TRBD1,12,TRBJ1-1,TRBV19,NA,TGTGCCAGTAGTACCGGACAGGGATCATCTTTCTTT,CASSTGQGSSFF
TRBD1,13,TRBJ1-2,TRBV9,NA,TGTGCCAGCAGCGGACAGGGGAGATATGGCTACACCTTC,CASSGQGRYGYTF
NA,13,TRBJ1-1,TRBV2,few,TGTGCCAGCATAGTAAGGCGGGACACTGAAGCTTTCTTT,CASIVRRDTEAFF
NA,15,TRBJ1-5,TRBV28,NA,TGTGCCAGCAGTTTAGGGGCAGCAATTGATCAGCCCCAGCATTTT,CASSLGAAIDQPQHF
NA,12,TRBJ2-7,TRBV28,NA,TGTGCCAGCGGTAGCGTTCTCTACGAGCAGTACTTC,CASGSVLYEQYF
TRBD1,13,TRBJ1-2,TRBV7-3,NA,TGTGCCAGCAGCTTGGGACAGAATGATGGCTACACCTTC,CASSLGQNDGYTF
NA,13,TRBJ2-7,TRBV28,NA,TGTGCCAGCAGTTTAAACAGGGTTTACGAGCAGTACTTC,CASSLNRVYEQYF
NA,14,TRBJ1-5,TRBV7-9,NA,TGTGCCAGCAGCCCAGCAGGAAACAATCAGCCCCAGCATTTT,CASSPAGNNQPQHF
NA,18,TRBJ2-7,TRBV5-1,NA,TGCGCCAGCAGCTTATGGGTTGCCGGGCGGGGCAGCTCCTACGAGCAGTACTTC,CASSLWVAGRGSSYEQYF
NA,15,TRBJ1-2,TRBV4-1,NA,TGCGCCAGCAGCCAATTGGGGGGGCGTAACTATGGCTACACCTTC,CASSQLGGRNYGYTF
NA,14,TRBJ2-5,TRBV3-1/TRBV3-2,once,TGTGCCAGCAGCCGCCGAGCGTACCAAGAGACCCAGTACTTC,CASSRRAYQETQYF
NA,15,TRBJ1-2,TRBV2,once,TGTGCCAGCAGATTACGTACAGGGACCAACTATGGCTACACCTTC,CASRLRTGTNYGYTF
TRBD2,14,TRBJ2-1,TRBV5-6,NA,TGTGCCAGCAGCTTTAGGGCTAGCGGCAATGAGCAGTTCTTC,CASSFRASGNEQFF